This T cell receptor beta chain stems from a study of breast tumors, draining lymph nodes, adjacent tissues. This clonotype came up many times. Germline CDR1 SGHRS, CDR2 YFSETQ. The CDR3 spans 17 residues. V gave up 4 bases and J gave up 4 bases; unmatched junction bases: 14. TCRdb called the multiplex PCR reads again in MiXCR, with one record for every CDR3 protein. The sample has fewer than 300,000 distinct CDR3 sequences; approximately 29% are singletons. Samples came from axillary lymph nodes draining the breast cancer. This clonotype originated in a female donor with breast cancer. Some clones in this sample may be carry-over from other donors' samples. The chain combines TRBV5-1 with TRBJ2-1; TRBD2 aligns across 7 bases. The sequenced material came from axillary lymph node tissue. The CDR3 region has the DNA TGCGCCAGCAGCCCACCCAATCTAGCGGCGGGATACAATGAGCAGTTCTTC. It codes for CASSPPNLAAGYNEQFF. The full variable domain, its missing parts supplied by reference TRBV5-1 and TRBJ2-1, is KAGVTQTPRYLIKTRGQQVTLSCSPISGHRSVSWYQQTPGQGLQFLFEYFSETQRNKGNFPGRFSGRQFSNSRSEMNVSTLELGDSALYLCASSPPNLAAGYNEQFFGPGTRLTVL.